This T cell receptor beta chain was observed in a study of blood T cell repertoires in COVID-19. Whole-study context: Whether acute or convalescent, the COVID-19 samples came from the United States, Italy and Spain. PBMCs, B-cell-depleted T cells, or T cells were the source of the cDNA or gDNA that made up the material.

This clone is a singleton in its sample. In the authors' methods: Reference gene primer amplification gave nucleated cell count estimates. Produced via immunoSEQ multiplex PCR; TCRdb's table is partial and in-frame only. V and J calls and clone size are given by that table; D and trimming were obtained from the DNA. The top ten hold 15% to 20% of the sample, which has tens of thousands of clones, roughly 82% seen once. This CDR3 has 14 residues. The ends lost 6 bases at V and 1 base at J; junction bases unmatched: 2. Germline CDR1 and CDR2: MNHEY and SVGAGI. This receptor was obtained from an elderly man with active COVID-19. Sequences were obtained from peripheral blood. This sequence joins TRBV6-5 and TRBJ2-7; 11 nucleotides line up with TRBD2. CDR3 sequence reads: CASRSSGGSYEQYF. CDR3 nucleotide sequence: TGTGCCAGCAGGTCTAGCGGGGGGTCCTACGAGCAGTACTTC.